One sample yielded the 10 T cell receptor beta chains listed below, sequenced in a study of T cells in Graves' hyperthyroidism and ophthalmopathy. TCR beta CDR3 sequences were amplified from RNA transcripts. The TCR CDR3 was amplified in a first-round RT-PCR using the HTBI primer set. TCRdb processed the multiplex PCR reads anew with MiXCR; each CDR3 protein has one entry. This sample has 600,000 to 700,000 distinct CDR3 sequences, with roughly 46% found just once. Sequenced material: peripheral blood or thyroid tissue (not recorded which). Every receptor here comes from an adult man with Graves' disease, either hyperthyroidism or ophthalmopathy (not recorded which).

This chain links TRBV7-9 with TRBJ1-1; D is ambiguous. Trimming removed 5 bases from V and 7 bases from J, with 11 bases in between. Germline CDR1 SEHNR, CDR2 FQNEAQ (reference sequence). CDR3 size: 12 residues. The chain's CDR3 is CASSDGRVEAFF. The DNA for the CDR3 is TGTGCCAGCAGCGACGGGAGGGTTGAAGCTTTCTTT.

This clonotype was detected ten times or more. The rearrangement uses TRBV7-2 and TRBJ1-4; tentatively, D is TRBD1 (6 bases). Germline V gene lookup returns CDR1 SGHTA and CDR2 FQGNSA. This CDR3 contains 15 residues. V was trimmed by 5 bases and J by 0 bases, leaving 10 bases between them. CDR3 nucleotide sequence: TGTGCCAGCAGCCGAACAGGGCCAACTAATGAAAAACTGTTTTTT. Amino acid sequence: CASSRTGPTNEKLFF.

This clonotype was counted at least ten times. The rearrangement uses TRBV2 and TRBJ2-7, with D unresolved. Germline V lookup: CDR1 SNHLY, CDR2 FYNNEI. The CDR3 contains 13 residues. The germline V and J ends were trimmed by 4 bases and 4 bases, with 11 bases remaining between them. The CDR3 spells CASSVYSVYEQYF. The CDR3, as DNA: TGTGCCAGCAGTGTGTACAGCGTGTACGAGCAGTACTTC.

This clonotype was counted at least ten times. J is TRBJ2-7 and V is TRBV7-2, with 11 nucleotides matching TRBD1. Germline-derived CDR1 and CDR2 are SGHTA and FQGNSA. V shed 4 bases and J 3 bases; nucleotides not matched to a gene: 2. The CDR3 runs 14 residues. The CDR3, as DNA: TGTGCCAGCAGCTGGACAGGGGGCCACTACGAGCAGTACTTC. It encodes CASSWTGGHYEQYF.

Details on this clonotype: This sequence may be a read error, since a much larger clone differs from it by one base. The chain links TRBV24-1 to TRBJ2-2; possible D gene TRBD1, 6 bases. The V end lost 4 bases, the J end lost 0 bases, and 11 bases lay between the germline ends. This CDR3 has 16 residues. The germline gives CDR1 KGHDR, CDR2 SFDVKD. The CDR3 DNA sequence: TGTGCCACCAGTGAATACAGGGCGACGAACACCGGGGAGCTGTTTTTT. Residues: CATSEYRATNTGELFF.

This clonotype was counted ten times or more. V and J are TRBV29-1 and TRBJ1-2; TRBD1 might be the D (6 bases). The CDR3 contains 14 residues. The V gene's germline CDR1 is SQVTM and CDR2 ANQGSEA. Trimming stripped 4 bases from V and 1 base from J, with 13 bases between. The CDR3: CSVAGGPINYGYTF. The CDR3 DNA sequence: TGCAGCGTTGCGGGGGGCCCCATTAACTATGGCTACACCTTC.

About this clonotype: This could be a read error, since a much larger clone is one nucleotide away. V usage is TRBV19 and J usage is TRBJ1-2, with TRBD1 as a possible D gene (5 bases). This CDR3 has 15 residues. CDR1 and CDR2 from the germline V gene are LNHDA and SQIVND (reference sequence). V lost 3 bases, J lost 1 base, and 12 bases lay in between. The CDR3 protein is CASSIGVGDNYGYTF. In DNA, the CDR3 is TGTGCCAGTAGTATTGGTGTAGGGGATAACTATGGCTACACCTTC.

This clonotype was seen a single time. The chain links TRBV6-1 to TRBJ2-2; D is undetermined. The CDR3 has 15 residues. CDR1 is MNHNS, CDR2 SASEGT, per germline. Trimming took 1 base from V and 5 from J, leaving 11 bases between them. This chain's CDR3 is CASSEDWPGTGELFF. Here the CDR3 DNA reads TGTGCCAGCAGTGAAGACTGGCCTGGGACCGGGGAGCTGTTTTTT.

Many counts were recorded for this clonotype. This chain uses TRBV9 with TRBJ1-4, with D uncertain. Germline CDR1 is SGDLS and CDR2 is YYNGEE. The CDR3 is 15 residues long. Trimming took off 0 bases at V and 1 base at J, with 7 bases between the two ends. This chain's CDR3 is CASSVGGRTNEKLFF. Written as DNA, the CDR3 is TGTGCCAGCAGCGTAGGAGGGAGAACTAATGAAAAACTGTTTTTT.

This clonotype was picked up many times. The chain recombines TRBV10-3 with TRBJ2-5; weak D call: TRBD1 (6 bases). The CDR3 spans 15 residues. Germline lookup yields CDR1 ENHRY and CDR2 SYGVKD. V was clipped by 4 bases and J by 0 bases, with 12 bases between them. The CDR3 region is CAISVTGTNQETQYF. The CDR3 bases are TGTGCCATCAGTGTTACGGGGACAAACCAAGAGACCCAGTACTTC.